A selection of T cell receptor beta chains follows, all from one sample in a study of sequential checkpoint blockade in melanoma. Some clones are missing from TCRdb's copy, which holds only in-frame ones; the method was immunoSEQ multiplex PCR. Counted here are tens of thousands of clones, 65% to 90% occurring once; the ten biggest clones make up roughly 30%. Here the sequenced sample was CD8+ T cells sorted from blood (inferred from file names), taken from a patient given nivolumab and ipilimumab in sequence. Source of these receptors: a human donor with melanoma. CDR3s include the opening cysteine and the closing phenylalanine or tryptophan. The D gene is left open where the match is weak. Part of the rows lack a size; the others show once, few, many or a class for expanded clones.

CASSFNRRNTEAFF	TGTGCCAGCAGCTTCAACAGGAGGAACACTGAAGCTTTCTTT	.	TRBV7-2	TRBJ1-1	.
CASSQEGLRPQHF	TGCGCCAGCAGCCAAGAGGGCCTTAGGCCCCAGCATTTT	.	TRBV4-1	TRBJ1-5	few
CASSYRGQGAETGELFF	TGTGCTAGCAGCTATAGGGGACAGGGGGCAGAGACCGGGGAGCTGTTTTTT	TRBD1	TRBV7-7	TRBJ2-2	.
CASSPTSGGANEQFF	TGCGCCAGCAGCCCTACTAGCGGGGGGGCCAATGAGCAGTTCTTC	TRBD2	TRBV5-1	TRBJ2-1	.
CASSQKVGTPIYNEQFF	TGCGCCAGCAGCCAGAAGGTCGGGACACCCATTTACAATGAGCAGTTCTTC	.	TRBV4-3	TRBJ2-1	once
CAIGGGPGNIQYF	TGTGCCATCGGGGGGGGGCCTGGAAACATTCAGTACTTC	.	TRBV10-3	TRBJ2-4	.
CASSSRVAGGGTQYF	TGCGCCAGCAGCTCCCGGGTAGCGGGGGGAGGGACCCAGTACTTC	TRBD2	TRBV4-1	TRBJ2-5	.
CASSVFGGRVNEQFF	TGTGCCAGCAGTGTATTCGGGGGGCGAGTCAATGAGCAGTTCTTC	.	TRBV27	TRBJ2-1	once
CASTPFGSNQPQHF	TGTGCCAGTACCCCCTTCGGGAGCAATCAGCCCCAGCATTTT	.	TRBV19	TRBJ1-5	once
CASSFGTGDGYEQYF	TGTGCCAGCAGCTTCGGGACAGGGGACGGGTACGAGCAGTACTTC	TRBD1	TRBV7-2	TRBJ2-7	.
CASSPDRAPVGYTF	TGTGCCAGCAGCCCGGACAGGGCCCCCGTCGGCTACACCTTC	TRBD1	TRBV5-4	TRBJ1-2	.
CASSTLTAMLYGYTF	TGTGCCAGTAGTACGTTGACAGCGATGCTCTATGGCTACACCTTC	.	TRBV19	TRBJ1-2	.
CASSYLQYNEQFF	TGTGCCAGCAGTTACCTACAGTACAATGAGCAGTTCTTC	.	TRBV6-6	TRBJ2-1	.
CASSLVVREGYEQYF	TGTGCCAGCAGCTTAGTCGTCAGGGAGGGCTACGAGCAGTACTTC	TRBD2	TRBV11-2	TRBJ2-7	.
CASSPPAQGHEQYF	TGTGCCAGCAGCCCCCCGGCACAGGGTCACGAGCAGTACTTC	.	TRBV7-9	TRBJ2-7	.
CASSQLTGTSGSPEKETQYF	TGCGCCAGCAGCCAACTCACCGGGACTAGCGGGAGCCCTGAAAAAGAGACCCAGTACTTC	TRBD2	TRBV4-1	TRBJ2-5	.
CASSLGTGFGGYTF	TGTGCCAGCAGCTTAGGGACAGGGTTTGGCGGCTACACCTTC	TRBD1	TRBV7-9	TRBJ1-2	.
CASSSRDRGPQAFF	TGTGCCAGCAGCTCCCGGGACAGGGGGCCCCAAGCTTTCTTT	TRBD1	TRBV5-4	TRBJ1-1	.
CASSSTGGEYNSPLHF	TGTGCCAGCAGTTCAACAGGGGGCGAGTATAATTCACCCCTCCACTTT	TRBD1	TRBV28	TRBJ1-6	.
CASKRRGQVTDTQYF	TGTGCCAGCAAGAGGAGGGGGCAGGTCACAGATACGCAGTATTTT	.	TRBV6-5	TRBJ2-3	.
CSVTRLGNEQFF	TGCAGCGTGACACGACTAGGAAATGAGCAGTTCTTC	.	TRBV29-1	TRBJ2-1	.
CASSIRGQRETQYF	TGTGCCAGTAGTATAAGGGGCCAGAGAGAGACCCAGTACTTC	.	TRBV19	TRBJ2-5	.
CASSFTGENSPLHF	TGCGCCAGCAGCTTTACAGGGGAGAATTCACCCCTCCACTTT	TRBD1	TRBV5-1	TRBJ1-6	.
CASSTPGGSSPLHF	TGTGCCAGCAGCACCCCGGGGGGCAGTTCACCCCTCCACTTT	.	TRBV6-6	TRBJ1-6	.
CASSFYNVGYTF	TGTGCCAGCAGCTTTTACAACGTTGGCTACACCTTC	.	TRBV7-8	TRBJ1-2	.
CASSPAKGFGGYTF	TGCGCCAGCAGCCCAGCCAAGGGGTTCGGTGGCTACACCTTC	.	TRBV5-1	TRBJ1-2	.
CASSLGQGETFSYEQYF	TGTGCCAGCAGCCTCGGACAGGGTGAAACCTTTTCCTACGAGCAGTACTTC	TRBD1	TRBV27	TRBJ2-7	.
CSVEEGQTYEQYF	TGCAGCGTTGAAGAGGGACAGACCTACGAGCAGTACTTC	TRBD1	TRBV29-1	TRBJ2-7	once
CASSQEGGRGEQYF	TGCGCCAGCAGCCAAGAAGGCGGGAGGGGGGAGCAGTACTTC	TRBD2	TRBV4-1	TRBJ2-7	.
CAISAGGYSRANVLTF	TGTGCCATCAGTGCAGGAGGCTATAGTCGGGCCAACGTCCTGACTTTC	.	TRBV10-3	TRBJ2-6	few
CATSGDRAPRYEQYF	TGTGCCACCAGCGGAGACAGGGCCCCACGATACGAGCAGTACTTC	TRBD1	TRBV15	TRBJ2-7	.
CASREPGTLGSNEQFF	TGTGCCAGCAGGGAACCTGGGACATTAGGGTCGAATGAGCAGTTCTTC	.	TRBV6-1	TRBJ2-1	.
CASSLLQGAWTGELFF	TGTGCCAGCAGTCTCTTACAGGGGGCATGGACCGGGGAGCTGTTTTTT	TRBD1	TRBV27	TRBJ2-2	.
CASSLDRGDTQYF	TGTGCCAGCAGCTTAGACCGGGGAGATACGCAGTATTTT	.	TRBV7-8	TRBJ2-3	once
CASSQPSGGRNEQFF	TGCGCCAGCAGCCAACCTAGCGGGGGGAGGAATGAGCAGTTCTTC	TRBD2	TRBV4-1	TRBJ2-1	.
CASSGDREETQYF	TGCGCCAGCAGCGGGGACAGGGAGGAGACCCAGTACTTC	TRBD1	TRBV4-3	TRBJ2-5	.
CASSATGTSGRPPWEQFF	TGTGCCAGCAGCGCGACCGGGACTAGCGGGAGACCGCCTTGGGAGCAGTTCTTC	TRBD2	TRBV7-9	TRBJ2-1	.
CATRGLSYEQYF	TGTGCCACCAGGGGCCTATCCTACGAGCAGTACTTC	.	TRBV15	TRBJ2-7	.
CAISVTGSAYEQYF	TGTGCCATCAGTGTAACAGGGTCGGCCTACGAGCAGTACTTC	.	TRBV10-3	TRBJ2-7	.
CASSDGQGNYGYTF	TGTGCCAGCAGCGACGGACAGGGGAACTATGGCTACACCTTC	TRBD1	TRBV7-6	TRBJ1-2	.
CASSFPAGPNNEQFF	TGTGCCAGCAGCTTCCCGGCGGGACCTAACAATGAGCAGTTCTTC	.	TRBV11-2	TRBJ2-1	.
CASSHLVRGPYEQYF	TGTGCCAGCAGCCACCTGGTCAGGGGGCCCTACGAGCAGTACTTC	TRBD1	TRBV14	TRBJ2-7	.
CASSRQGESFPEQYF	TGTGCCAGTAGTCGACAGGGCGAATCGTTTCCCGAGCAGTACTTC	TRBD1	TRBV19	TRBJ2-7	.
CASTELTAYQPQHF	TGTGCCAGTACCGAATTGACAGCATATCAGCCCCAGCATTTT	.	TRBV19	TRBJ1-5	.
CASSLARMEGTEAFF	TGCGCCAGCAGCTTGGCCAGGATGGAGGGCACTGAAGCTTTCTTT	.	TRBV5-1	TRBJ1-1	.